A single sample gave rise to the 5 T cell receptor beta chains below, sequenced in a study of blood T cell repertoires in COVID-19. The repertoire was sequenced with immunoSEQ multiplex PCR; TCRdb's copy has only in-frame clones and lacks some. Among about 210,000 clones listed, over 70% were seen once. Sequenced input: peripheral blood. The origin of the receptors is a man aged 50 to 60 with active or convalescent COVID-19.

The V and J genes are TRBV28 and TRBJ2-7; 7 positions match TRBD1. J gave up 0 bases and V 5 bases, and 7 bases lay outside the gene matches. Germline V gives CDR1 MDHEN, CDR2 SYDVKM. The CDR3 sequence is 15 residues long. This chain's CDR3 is CASSQTDRTSYEQYF. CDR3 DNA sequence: TGTGCCAGCAGTCAAACGGACAGGACCTCCTACGAGCAGTACTTC.

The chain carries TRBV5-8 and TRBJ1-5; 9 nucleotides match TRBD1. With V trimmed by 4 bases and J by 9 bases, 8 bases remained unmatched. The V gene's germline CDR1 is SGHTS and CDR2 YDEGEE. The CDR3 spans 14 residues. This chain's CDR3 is CASSLWTGDGPQHF. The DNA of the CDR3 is TGTGCCAGCAGCCTGTGGACAGGGGATGGGCCCCAGCATTTT.

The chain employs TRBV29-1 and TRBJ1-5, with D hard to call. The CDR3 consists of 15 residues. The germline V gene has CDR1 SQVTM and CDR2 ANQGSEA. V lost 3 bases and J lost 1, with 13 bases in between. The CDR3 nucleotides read TGCAGCGTTGAGGGAGGGAATGCCAGCAATCAGCCCCAGCATTTT. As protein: CSVEGGNASNQPQHF.

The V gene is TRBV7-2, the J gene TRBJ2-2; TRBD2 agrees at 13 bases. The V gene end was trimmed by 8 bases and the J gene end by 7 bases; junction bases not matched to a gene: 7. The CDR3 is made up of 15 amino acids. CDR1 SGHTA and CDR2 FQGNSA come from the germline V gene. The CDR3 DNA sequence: TGTGCCAGCCAAGGACTAGCGGGGGCGGGCGGGGAGCTGTTTTTT. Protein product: CASQGLAGAGGELFF.

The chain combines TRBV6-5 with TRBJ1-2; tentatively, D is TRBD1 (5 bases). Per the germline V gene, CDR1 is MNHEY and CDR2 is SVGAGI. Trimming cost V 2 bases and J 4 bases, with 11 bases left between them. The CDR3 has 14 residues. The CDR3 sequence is CASSYEGGTYGYTF. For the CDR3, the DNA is TGTGCCAGCAGTTACGAGGGCGGGACCTATGGCTACACCTTC.